This T cell receptor beta chain was found in a study of control samples from healthy donors and cancer patients. CDR3 size: 15 residues. The germline V gene encodes CDR1 SGHAT and CDR2 FQNNGV. V was pared by 0 bases and J by 6 bases, with 13 bases between. Measured with immunoSEQ multiplex PCR; TCRdb has only the in-frame clones, and not every one. This sample has 120,000 or so clones; about 89% occur once, and the top ten carry about 3%. The sample was blood. The rearrangement uses TRBV11-2 and TRBJ2-3; D is unresolved. This TCR was sampled from a man aged 55 to 70 in good health. CDR3 loop: CASSLDGSTADTQYF. As DNA, the CDR3 is TGTGCCAGCAGCTTAGATGGATCGACGGCGGATACGCAGTATTTT.